This T cell receptor beta chain comes out of a study of blood T cell repertoires in COVID-19. Study context: Some COVID-19 samples were acute and others convalescent; all came from the United States, Italy and Spain. Sources were T cells, B-cell-depleted T cells, or PBMCs; the material itself was cDNA or gDNA.

There are 15 residues in the CDR3. Germline values: CDR1 MDHEN, CDR2 SYDVKM. Generated by immunoSEQ multiplex PCR, the TCRdb table keeps only in-frame clones and is missing some. The sample carries 260,000 or so clones, roughly 85% recorded once. On this clone itself: One junction end does not reproduce the germline sequence, and a read error may be involved.

Clinical history as reported by participants underpinned cohort assignment. The study counted Cohort 3 donors as recovered given two negative PCRs, clearance, or symptom resolution. Sequencing was carried out using PBMCs or T cells enriched from blood (not recorded which). V and J are TRBV28 and TRBJ1-5; D not resolved. This sequence originates from a woman between 45 and 65 years old who had recovered from COVID-19. The CDR3 region has the DNA TGTGCCAGCAATTTACGAGCAGGAAGCAATCAGCCCCAGCATTTT. Translated, it gives CASNLRAGSNQPQHF. Combining the CDR3 with reference TRBV28 and TRBJ1-5 gives the whole variable domain DVKVTQSSRYLVKRTGEKVFLECVQDMDHENMFWYRQDPGLGLRLIYFSYDVKMKEKGDIPEGYSVSREKKERFSLILESASTNQTSMYLCASNLRAGSNQPQHFGDGTRLSIL.